This record concerns one TCR beta chain sequence. The antigen remains undetermined. The data were taken from a study of beta chain features in type 1 diabetes. The study, taken as a whole, reports: Among all four CD4+ subsets, Type 1 diabetes patients had TCRB CDR3s that were moderately but significantly shorter.

CDR1 SQVTM and CDR2 ANQGSEA come from the germline V gene. CDR3 size: 14 residues. V lost 0 bases, J lost 0 bases, and 8 bases lay in between. As every portion of the isolated RNA was reverse transcribed, the sequencing read expressed TCRB transcripts. Only in-frame clones appear in the TCRdb table, and some are missing; sequencing was by immunoSEQ multiplex PCR. The sample contains 250,000 to 300,000 clones, 24% of which appear only once. The receptor comes from a woman aged 25 to 39 with type 1 diabetes. V is TRBV29-1 and J is TRBJ1-1; TRBD1 might be the D (5 bases). Sequencing input: naive CD4+ T cells from blood. CDR3 sequence: CSVEDGTVNTEAFF. The DNA of the CDR3 is TGCAGCGTTGAAGACGGGACTGTGAACACTGAAGCTTTCTTT.